The source of this T cell receptor beta chain is a study of response to subunit inactivated influenza vaccine. Whole-study results and caveats: After each seasonal influenza vaccination, few new T cells are recruited, the authors suggested.

TCRdb reanalysed the RT-PCR reads using MiXCR and keeps one entry per CDR3 protein. The sample lists 400,000 to 550,000 distinct CDR3 sequences; about 25% were seen once. V gave up 5 bases and J gave up 4 bases, with 17 bases separating them. There are 15 residues in the CDR3. On this clonotype itself: The antigen is unknown.

Sequenced here: CD4+ T cells sorted from PBMCs, sampled roughly 5 days after vaccination. The chain recombines TRBV12-3 or TRBV12-4 with TRBJ2-5; D may be TRBD1 (6 bases). This TCR was recovered from a man aged 50-60 years who received an inactivated influenza vaccine. CDR3 region: CASSTQQGTGETQYF. CDR3 DNA: TGTGCCAGCAGTACCCAACAGGGAACGGGAGAGACCCAGTACTTC.